This passage covers 10 T cell receptor beta chains from one sample sequenced in a study of response to subunit inactivated influenza vaccine. TCRdb independently ran MiXCR on the RT-PCR reads; one entry per CDR3 protein. The table has hundreds of thousands of distinct CDR3 sequences, 12% to 15% seen once. The sample here was PBMCs from blood, taken 14 to 15 days before vaccination. The source of these receptors is a man aged 50 to 60 who received an inactivated influenza vaccine.

V gene TRBV4-2 combines with J gene TRBJ2-1, with 9 bases fitting TRBD2. Trimming cost V 0 bases and J 8 bases; bases outside gene matches: 5. Germline V gene lookup returns CDR1 LGHNA and CDR2 YNFKEQ. The CDR3 extends over 15 amino acids. The CDR3 nucleotides read TGTGCCAGCAGCCAAGAGTTAGCGGGAGCTCATGAGCAGTTCTTC. This gives the protein CASSQELAGAHEQFF.

The chain combines TRBV10-3 with TRBJ2-7; D is unresolved. The CDR3 runs to 13 residues. The germline V and J ends were trimmed by 4 bases and 3 bases, with 10 bases remaining between them. Germline CDR1 ENHRY, CDR2 SYGVKD. The DNA for the CDR3 is TGTGCCATCAGTGTTGAACGGGTCTACGAGCAGTACTTC. This encodes CAISVERVYEQYF.

V and J are TRBV28 and TRBJ2-7, with D tentatively TRBD2 (6 bases). This CDR3 has 15 amino acids. Germline CDR1 is MDHEN and CDR2 is SYDVKM. V lost 3 bases and J lost 2, with 14 bases in between. The CDR3 nucleotides read TGTGCCAGCAGTTTCCGGACTACCGCCCCCTACGAGCAGTACTTC. The encoded protein is CASSFRTTAPYEQYF.

This clonotype was counted a few times. V gene TRBV4-2 combines with J gene TRBJ1-2; no reliable D call. The CDR3 spans 13 residues. Germline V gene lookup returns CDR1 LGHNA and CDR2 YNFKEQ. V was pared by 0 bases and J by 6 bases, with 8 bases between. CDR3 sequence reads: CASSQDSGNGYTF. CDR3 DNA sequence: TGTGCCAGCAGCCAAGATTCGGGGAATGGCTACACCTTC.

This clonotype came up a few times. The rearrangement uses TRBV28 and TRBJ2-2; a possible D gene is TRBD2 (6 bases). Germline V gives CDR1 MDHEN, CDR2 SYDVKM. The ends were cut back, 0 bases at V and 5 bases at J, with 19 bases in the middle. The CDR3 runs 18 residues. The CDR3 spells CASSLWARPSGETGELFF. As DNA, the CDR3 is TGTGCCAGCAGTTTATGGGCCCGCCCCTCGGGGGAGACCGGGGAGCTGTTTTTT.

V is TRBV6-6 and J is TRBJ1-1; no reliable D call. Trimming pared 6 bases from V and 3 bases from J, leaving 2 bases between. CDR1 is MNHNY and CDR2 is SVGAGI in the germline V gene (reference sequence). This CDR3 is 10 amino acids long. CDR3 in amino acids: CASRDTEAFF. CDR3 nucleotide sequence: TGTGCCAGCAGAGACACTGAAGCTTTCTTT.

The gene calls are TRBV12-3 or TRBV12-4 and TRBJ1-1; no reliable D call. The CDR3 has 11 residues. Deletions cut 5 bases from V and 11 bases from J, with 12 bases between. The CDR3 bases are TGTGCCAGCAGTCTTAATGGTAACGCTTTCTTT. Protein product: CASSLNGNAFF.

This clonotype was seen repeatedly, ten times or more. The CDR3 reads CSATKRGGATGELFF. The CDR3 region has the DNA TGCAGTGCTACTAAACGGGGCGGTGCCACCGGGGAGCTGTTTTTT. V usage is TRBV20-1 and J usage is TRBJ2-2; D is tentatively TRBD1 or TRBD2 (5 bases each). V was clipped by 4 bases and J by 4 bases, with 16 bases between them. The CDR3 is 15 residues long. Germline CDR1 reads DFQATT; CDR2 reads SNEGSKA (reference sequence).

This clonotype was observed many times. The junction differs from germline at one of its ends, possibly a read error. This chain joins TRBV4-3 and TRBJ2-2; 8 positions match TRBD1. Germline CDR1 reads LGHNA; CDR2 reads YSLEER. CDR3 length: 15 residues. CDR3 nucleotide sequence: TGTGCCAGCAGTCAGGACAGGGCGAACACCGGGGAGCTGTTTTTT. Protein: CASSQDRANTGELFF.

The chain recombines TRBV15 with TRBJ2-7; D gene uncertain. With 1 base removed from V and 2 bases from J, the gap between germline ends came to 6 bases. The CDR3 contains 13 residues. CDR1 and CDR2 (germline): LNHNV, YYDKDF (reference sequence). As DNA, the CDR3 is TGTGCCACCAGCAGAGCGAACGCCTACGAGCAGTACTTC. This codes for CATSRANAYEQYF.